The entry that follows covers one TCR beta chain sequence. Its antigen has not been determined. No base quality values were provided; no much bigger clone lies one nucleotide off. Library prep was done by PCR. Sequenced using an Illumina HiSeq 4000. High-throughput sequencing was used to profile the TCR beta-chain CDR3 region of every patient. The study's own analysis went as follows. CDR3 differences across clinicopathological groups were used to build a classifier for discriminating distant-metastatic papillary thyroid cancer patients. The Shannon index was used to assess repertoire diversity, and the Morisita-Horn index was used to assess tumor-blood repertoire similarity. Using fastp at Q25 and MiXCR, TCRdb reprocessed the public reads and kept productive beta chains. These V and J calls are TCRdb output, not the study's own analysis. For this sample the table gives about 5,500 clones, of which 37% were detected only once. The ten largest clones represent about 17% of the sample.

The CDR3 has 16 amino acids, counting the end cysteine and phenylalanine. The CDR3 DNA has 48 bases and is translated from base 1. In the germline V gene, CDR1 corresponds to SGHAT and CDR2 to FQNNGV. Trimming leaves V shorter by 5 bases and J shorter by 6 bases, with the junction holding 14 bases beyond the gene matches. The entry originates in a study of metastatic and nonmetastatic thyroid tumors (TCRdb year 2020). For the wider study: Repertoires from peripheral blood and from tumor or nodule tissue samples of malignant and benign thyroid patients were compared. General conclusions and limits of the study: In both blood and tumor samples, TCR beta diversity was reported to be significantly higher in malignant tumors than in benign nodules.

No treatment had been received by any patient before thyroid surgery. The study retrospectively analysed patient clinical samples collected from the early 2010s to the late 2010s using T-cell receptor beta sequencing. The chain was built from TRBV11-2 and TRBJ2-3; the central 7 bases match TRBD1. The sequenced material came from tumor tissue. The clonotype comes from a male donor with papillary thyroid cancer or a benign thyroid nodule (not recorded which). Some clones in this sample may be carry-over from other donors' samples. The DNA reads TGTGCCAGCAGCCCGGGACAGCTGGTCGGGTCTGATACGCAGTATTTT. This sequence encodes CASSPGQLVGSDTQYF.